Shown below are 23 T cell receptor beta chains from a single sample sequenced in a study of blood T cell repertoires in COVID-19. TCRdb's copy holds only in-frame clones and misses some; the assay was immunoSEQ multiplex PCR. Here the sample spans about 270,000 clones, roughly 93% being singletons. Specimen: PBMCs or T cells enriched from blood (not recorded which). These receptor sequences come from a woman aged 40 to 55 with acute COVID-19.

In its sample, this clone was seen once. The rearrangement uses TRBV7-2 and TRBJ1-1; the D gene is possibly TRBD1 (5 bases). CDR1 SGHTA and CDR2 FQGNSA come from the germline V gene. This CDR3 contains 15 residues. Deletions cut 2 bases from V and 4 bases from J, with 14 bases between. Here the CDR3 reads CASSLSGALGTEAFF. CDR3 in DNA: TGTGCCAGCAGCTTAAGCGGGGCCCTGGGCACTGAAGCTTTCTTT.

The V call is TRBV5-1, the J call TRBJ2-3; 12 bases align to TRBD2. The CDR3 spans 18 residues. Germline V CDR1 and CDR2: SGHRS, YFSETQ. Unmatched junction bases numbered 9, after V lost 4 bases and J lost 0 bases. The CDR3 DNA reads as TGCGCCAGCAGCCAACTAGCGGGAGGTTTTTCTAGCACAGATACGCAGTATTTT. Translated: CASSQLAGGFSSTDTQYF.

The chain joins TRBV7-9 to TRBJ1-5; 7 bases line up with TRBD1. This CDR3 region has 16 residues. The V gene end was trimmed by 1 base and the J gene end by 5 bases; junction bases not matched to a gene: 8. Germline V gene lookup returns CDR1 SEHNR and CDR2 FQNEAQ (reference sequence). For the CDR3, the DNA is TGTGCCAGCAGCTTAGTGTCTACAGGGGCTTATCAGCCCCAGCATTTT. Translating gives CASSLVSTGAYQPQHF.

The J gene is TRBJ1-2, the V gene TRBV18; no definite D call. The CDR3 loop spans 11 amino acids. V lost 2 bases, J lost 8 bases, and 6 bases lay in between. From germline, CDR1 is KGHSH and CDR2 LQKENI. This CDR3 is CASSPSGGYTF. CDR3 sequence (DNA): TGTGCCAGCTCACCAAGCGGCGGCTACACCTTC.

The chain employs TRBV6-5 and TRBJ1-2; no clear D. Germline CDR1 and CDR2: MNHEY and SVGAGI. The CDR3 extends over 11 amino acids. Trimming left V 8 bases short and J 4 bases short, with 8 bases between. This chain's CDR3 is CASFTGYGYTF. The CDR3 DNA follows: TGTGCCAGCTTTACGGGCTATGGCTACACCTTC.

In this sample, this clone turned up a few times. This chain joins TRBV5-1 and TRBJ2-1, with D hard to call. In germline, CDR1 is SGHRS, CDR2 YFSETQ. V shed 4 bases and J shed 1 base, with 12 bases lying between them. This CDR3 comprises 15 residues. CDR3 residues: CASSQRWNSYNEQFF. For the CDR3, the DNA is TGCGCCAGCAGCCAGCGATGGAATTCCTACAATGAGCAGTTCTTC.

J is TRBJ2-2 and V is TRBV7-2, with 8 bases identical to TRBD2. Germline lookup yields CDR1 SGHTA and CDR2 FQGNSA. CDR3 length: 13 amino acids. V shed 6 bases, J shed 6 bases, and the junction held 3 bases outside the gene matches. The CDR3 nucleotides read TGTGCCAGCAGTGGGCGGGAGGCCGGGGAGCTGTTTTTT. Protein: CASSGREAGELFF.

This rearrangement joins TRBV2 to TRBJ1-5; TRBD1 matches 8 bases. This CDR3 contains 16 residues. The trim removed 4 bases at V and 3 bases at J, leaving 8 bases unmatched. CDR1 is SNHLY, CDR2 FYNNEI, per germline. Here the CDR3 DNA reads TGTGCCAGCAGTGGGATCAGGGGGCCGATCAATCAGCCCCAGCATTTT. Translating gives CASSGIRGPINQPQHF.

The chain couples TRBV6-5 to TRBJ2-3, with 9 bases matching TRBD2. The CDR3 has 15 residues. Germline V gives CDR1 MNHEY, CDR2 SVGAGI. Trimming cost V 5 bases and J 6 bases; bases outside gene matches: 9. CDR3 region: CASSLGGTSIDTQYF. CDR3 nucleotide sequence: TGTGCCAGCAGTCTTGGAGGGACTAGCATTGATACGCAGTATTTT.

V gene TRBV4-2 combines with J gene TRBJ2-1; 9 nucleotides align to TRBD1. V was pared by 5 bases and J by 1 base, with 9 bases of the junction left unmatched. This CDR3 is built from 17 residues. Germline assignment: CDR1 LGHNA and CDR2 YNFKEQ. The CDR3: CASSYDRDRASYNEQFF. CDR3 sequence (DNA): TGTGCCAGCAGCTATGATAGGGACAGGGCGTCCTACAATGAGCAGTTCTTC.

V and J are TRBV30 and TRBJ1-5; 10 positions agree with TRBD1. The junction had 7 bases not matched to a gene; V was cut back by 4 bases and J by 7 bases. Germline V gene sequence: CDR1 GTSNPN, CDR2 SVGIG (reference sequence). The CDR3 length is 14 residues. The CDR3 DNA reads TGTGCCTGGAAGGGACAGGGGTGGGGACAGCCCCAGCATTTT. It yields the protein CAWKGQGWGQPQHF.

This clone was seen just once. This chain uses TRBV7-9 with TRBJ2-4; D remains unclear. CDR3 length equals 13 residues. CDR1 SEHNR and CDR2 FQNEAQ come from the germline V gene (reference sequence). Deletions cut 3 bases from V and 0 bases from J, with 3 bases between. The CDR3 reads CASSFLAKNIQYF. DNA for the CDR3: TGTGCCAGCAGCTTCCTAGCCAAAAACATTCAGTACTTC.

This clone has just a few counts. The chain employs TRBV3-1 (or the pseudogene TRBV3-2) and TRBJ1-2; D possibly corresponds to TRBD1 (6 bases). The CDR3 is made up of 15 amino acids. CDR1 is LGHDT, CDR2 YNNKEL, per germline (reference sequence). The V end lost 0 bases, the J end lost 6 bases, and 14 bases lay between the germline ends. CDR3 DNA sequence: TGTGCCAGCAGCCAAGATCTGTACAGGACAGATGGCTACACCTTC. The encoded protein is CASSQDLYRTDGYTF.

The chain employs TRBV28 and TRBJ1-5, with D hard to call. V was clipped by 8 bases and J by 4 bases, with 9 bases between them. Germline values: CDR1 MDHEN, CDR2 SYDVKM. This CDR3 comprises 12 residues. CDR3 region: CASGYGNQPQHF. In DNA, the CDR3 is TGTGCCAGCGGTTACGGGAATCAGCCCCAGCATTTT.

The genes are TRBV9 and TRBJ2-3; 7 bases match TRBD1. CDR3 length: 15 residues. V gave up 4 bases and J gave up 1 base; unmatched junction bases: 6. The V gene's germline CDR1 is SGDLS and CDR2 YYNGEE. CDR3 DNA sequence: TGTGCCAGCAGCCAACAGGGGAAGGGCACAGATACGCAGTATTTT. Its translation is CASSQQGKGTDTQYF. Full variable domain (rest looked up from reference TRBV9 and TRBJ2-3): DSGVTQTPKHLITATGQRVTLRCSPRSGDLSVYWYQQSLDQGLQFLIQYYNGEERAKGNILERFSAQQFPDLHSELNLSSLELGDSALYFCASSQQGKGTDTQYFGPGTRLTVL.

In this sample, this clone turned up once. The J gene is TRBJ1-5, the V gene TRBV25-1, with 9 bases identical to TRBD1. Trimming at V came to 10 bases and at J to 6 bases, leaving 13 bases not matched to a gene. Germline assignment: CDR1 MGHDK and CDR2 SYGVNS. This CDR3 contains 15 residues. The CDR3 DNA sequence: TGTGCCATCCAAGGAGGGACAGGGTGTTTTCAGCCCCAGCATTTT. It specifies CAIQGGTGCFQPQHF.

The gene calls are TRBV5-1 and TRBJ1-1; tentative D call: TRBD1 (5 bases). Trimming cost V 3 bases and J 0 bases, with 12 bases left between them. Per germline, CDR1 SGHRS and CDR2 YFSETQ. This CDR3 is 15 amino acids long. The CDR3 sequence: CASSWGGTLNTEAFF. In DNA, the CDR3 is TGCGCCAGCAGCTGGGGGGGGACCCTGAACACTGAAGCTTTCTTT. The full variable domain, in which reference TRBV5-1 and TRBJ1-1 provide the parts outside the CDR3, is KAGVTQTPRYLIKTRGQQVTLSCSPISGHRSVSWYQQTPGQGLQFLFEYFSETQRNKGNFPGRFSGRQFSNSRSEMNVSTLELGDSALYLCASSWGGTLNTEAFFGQGTRLTVV.

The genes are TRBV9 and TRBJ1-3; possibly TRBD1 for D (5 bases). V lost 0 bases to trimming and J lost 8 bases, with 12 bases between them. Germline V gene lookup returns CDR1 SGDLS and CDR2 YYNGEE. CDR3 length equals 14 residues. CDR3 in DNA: TGTGCCAGCAGCGTAGGTCGGGGGACTGACACCATATATTTT. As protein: CASSVGRGTDTIYF.

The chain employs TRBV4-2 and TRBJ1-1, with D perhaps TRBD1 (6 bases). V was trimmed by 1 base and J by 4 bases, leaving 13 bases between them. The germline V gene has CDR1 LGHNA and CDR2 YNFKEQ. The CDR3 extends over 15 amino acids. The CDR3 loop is CASSQAPRGRTEAFF. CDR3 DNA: TGTGCCAGCAGCCAAGCCCCCAGGGGTCGCACTGAAGCTTTCTTT.

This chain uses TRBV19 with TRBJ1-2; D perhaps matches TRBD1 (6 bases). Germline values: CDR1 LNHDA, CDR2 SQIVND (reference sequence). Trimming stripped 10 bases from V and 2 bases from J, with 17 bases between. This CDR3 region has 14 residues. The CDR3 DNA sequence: TGTGCCACCCGTCCCAGGGGCTTAAACTATGGCTACACCTTC. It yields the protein CATRPRGLNYGYTF.

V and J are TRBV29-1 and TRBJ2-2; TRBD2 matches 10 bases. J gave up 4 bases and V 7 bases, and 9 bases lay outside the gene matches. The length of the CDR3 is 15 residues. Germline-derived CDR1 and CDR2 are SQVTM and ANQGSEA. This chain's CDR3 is CSAAPSGGATGELFF. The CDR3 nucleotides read TGCAGCGCCGCCCCCAGCGGGGGGGCCACCGGGGAGCTGTTTTTT.

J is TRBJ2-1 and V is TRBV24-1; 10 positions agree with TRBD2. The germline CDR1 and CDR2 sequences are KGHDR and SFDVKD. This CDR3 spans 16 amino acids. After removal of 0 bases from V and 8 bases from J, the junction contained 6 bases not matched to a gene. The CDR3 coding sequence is TGTGCCACCAGTGATTTGCAGCTAGCGGGAGTTGATGAGCAGTTCTTC. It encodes CATSDLQLAGVDEQFF.

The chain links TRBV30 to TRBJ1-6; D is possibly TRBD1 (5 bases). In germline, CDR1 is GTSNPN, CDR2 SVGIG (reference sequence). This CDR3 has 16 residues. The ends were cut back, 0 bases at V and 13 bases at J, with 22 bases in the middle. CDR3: CAWSVGLVGGVTPLHF. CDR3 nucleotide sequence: TGTGCCTGGAGTGTGGGTCTGGTTGGGGGGGTAACTCCCCTCCACTTT.